The T cell receptor beta chain described here comes from a study of T cell responses to AZD1222 COVID-19 vaccine. Here immunoSEQ multiplex PCR was the method, and the copy in TCRdb shows in-frame clones only, minus some. The table has under 200,000 clones, around 90% seen once; the top ten hold 4% to 5.5%. A remark on this clone: Its antigen remains unidentified.

Study-wide results and caveats: The donors showed a predominance of white British ancestry and of females, with possible underestimation of clonal diversity. Breadth and depth of Spike-specific TCRs rose after two AZD1222 doses. Close to half of spike-specific TCRs reportedly recognize unmutated variant regions.

The sequences come from peripheral blood, collected on day 0 of AZD1222 vaccination. The origin of this receptor is an adult in good health.

CDR3 in DNA: TGTGCCAGCAGCCTCGATGCAGATACGCAGTATTTT. Translation: CASSLDADTQYF. The chain joins TRBV7-9 to TRBJ2-3, with unresolved D. V dropped 5 bases and J dropped 4 bases, with 7 bases sitting between them. The CDR3 covers 12 residues. Germline V CDR1 and CDR2: SEHNR, FQNEAQ (reference sequence).